Presented here are 30 T cell receptor beta chains from one specimen sequenced in a study of blood T cell repertoires in COVID-19. Clones were read by immunoSEQ multiplex PCR, and TCRdb kept only the in-frame ones, dropping some. Of 70,000 to 100,000 clones in the sample, around 89% are singletons; the top ten hold approximately 4.8%. Sequencing input: peripheral blood. These receptor sequences come from a woman of 80 years or more with active COVID-19.

The chain employs TRBV15 and TRBJ1-1, with D tentatively TRBD1 (5 bases). Per the germline V gene, CDR1 is LNHNV and CDR2 is YYDKDF (reference sequence). This CDR3 comprises 15 residues. V was pared by 0 bases and J by 4 bases, with 12 bases between. In DNA, the CDR3 is TGTGCCACCAGCAGAGATCAAGGGGAAAGCACTGAAGCTTTCTTT. Translation: CATSRDQGESTEAFF.

The count of this clone is one. The chain is built from TRBV10-3 and TRBJ2-7; 9 bases align to TRBD2. Germline V gene lookup returns CDR1 ENHRY and CDR2 SYGVKD. This CDR3 is 14 amino acids long. The V segment lost 7 bases and the J segment 3 bases; nucleotides outside the gene matches: 7. The CDR3 spells CAIKETSGFYEQYF. The CDR3 coding sequence is TGTGCCATCAAAGAGACTAGCGGCTTCTACGAGCAGTACTTC.

This chain links TRBV27 with TRBJ2-3; TRBD2 aligns across 13 bases. After removal of 4 bases from V and 0 bases from J, the junction contained 1 base not matched to a gene. The germline CDR1 and CDR2 sequences are MNHEY and SMNVEV (reference sequence). This CDR3 is built from 16 residues. The CDR3 DNA reads TGTGCCAGCAGTTCGGGACTAGCGGGGAGCACAGATACGCAGTATTTT. Translation: CASSSGLAGSTDTQYF.

This sequence joins TRBV28 and TRBJ1-1; D perhaps matches TRBD1 (6 bases). This CDR3 region has 13 residues. V shed 7 bases and J shed 4 bases, with 13 bases lying between them. Germline V gives CDR1 MDHEN, CDR2 SYDVKM. The CDR3 nucleotides are TGTGCCAGCACAATATTCAGGGGCACTGAAGCTTTCTTT. It translates to CASTIFRGTEAFF. The variable domain in full, completed from reference TRBV28 and TRBJ1-1, reads DVKVTQSSRYLVKRTGEKVFLECVQDMDHENMFWYRQDPGLGLRLIYFSYDVKMKEKGDIPEGYSVSREKKERFSLILESASTNQTSMYLCASTIFRGTEAFFGQGTRLTVV.

This clone appeared a few times. This sequence joins TRBV6-2 or TRBV6-3 and TRBJ2-5; possible D gene TRBD2, 5 bases. This CDR3 comprises 16 residues. V lost 2 bases and J lost 1, with 14 bases in between. Germline CDR1 and CDR2: MNHEY and SVGEGT. The CDR3 loop reads CASSYGFGNSQETQYF. CDR3 nucleotides: TGTGCCAGCAGTTACGGGTTCGGGAACTCCCAAGAGACCCAGTACTTC.

This clone has a handful of counts. The chain uses TRBV7-2 and TRBJ2-7, with 10 bases aligning to TRBD2. Germline-derived CDR1 and CDR2 are SGHTA and FQGNSA. The CDR3 consists of 16 residues. The V segment lost 2 bases and the J segment 6 bases; nucleotides outside the gene matches: 10. The CDR3 sequence is CASSLRMVVAGGEQYF. CDR3 bases: TGTGCCAGCAGCTTAAGGATGGTTGTAGCGGGGGGCGAGCAGTACTTC.

This clone was picked up one time. J is TRBJ2-2 and V is TRBV7-2; 9 nucleotides match TRBD1. The CDR3 consists of 16 residues. The germline gives CDR1 SGHTA, CDR2 FQGNSA. The V segment lost 4 bases and the J segment 7 bases; nucleotides outside the gene matches: 10. Here the CDR3 DNA reads TGTGCCAGCAGCTCCAAGAACAGGGGGCGCAGCGGGGAGCTGTTTTTT. It yields the protein CASSSKNRGRSGELFF.

The rearrangement links TRBV9 to TRBJ2-3, with D possibly TRBD2 on 6 matching bases. CDR3 length: 16 amino acids. The germline CDR1 and CDR2 sequences are SGDLS and YYNGEE. V was shortened by 4 bases and J by 0 bases, with 15 bases between the two germline ends. As DNA, the CDR3 is TGTGCCAGCAGCCCTCGCCTAGCGACTAGCACAGATACGCAGTATTTT. This gives the protein CASSPRLATSTDTQYF. The variable domain in full, with the rest retrieved from reference TRBV9 and TRBJ2-3, is DSGVTQTPKHLITATGQRVTLRCSPRSGDLSVYWYQQSLDQGLQFLIQYYNGEERAKGNILERFSAQQFPDLHSELNLSSLELGDSALYFCASSPRLATSTDTQYFGPGTRLTVL.

The gene calls are TRBV9 and TRBJ1-2, with TRBD1 as a possible D gene (6 bases). The CDR3 length is 15 residues. Trimming removed 3 bases from V and 3 bases from J, with 15 bases in between. Germline loops: CDR1 SGDLS, CDR2 YYNGEE. This CDR3 reads CASSELGAEDYGYTF. The CDR3 DNA sequence: TGTGCCAGCAGCGAGTTGGGGGCTGAGGACTATGGCTACACCTTC.

This clone has just one count. The chain uses TRBV28 and TRBJ1-6; D perhaps matches TRBD1 (5 bases). This CDR3 comprises 14 residues. Per the germline V gene, CDR1 is MDHEN and CDR2 is SYDVKM. The ends were cut back, 8 bases at V and 7 bases at J, with 15 bases in the middle. DNA of the CDR3: TGTGCCAGCTGTCGGGGGGGGTCGAATTCACCCCTCCACTTT. It specifies CASCRGGSNSPLHF.

This clone was seen at least ten times. This chain links TRBV6-8 with TRBJ2-1; TRBD2 matches at 7 bases. V was pared by 4 bases and J by 0 bases, with 6 bases of the junction left unmatched. Germline V gene lookup returns CDR1 MNHGY and CDR2 SAAAGT. CDR3 length: 16 residues. CDR3 loop: CASSWARTSSYNEQFF. The CDR3 nucleotides are TGTGCCAGCAGTTGGGCTAGGACTAGCTCCTACAATGAGCAGTTCTTC.

As to this clone: Different DNA sequences within this sample yield the same CDR3. The chain joins TRBV7-2 to TRBJ2-7, with 9 bases fitting TRBD2. The CDR3 loop spans 17 amino acids. From germline, CDR1 is SGHTA and CDR2 FQGNSA. V lost 1 base, J lost 7 bases, and 14 bases stayed unmatched. This chain's CDR3 is CASSLGGGASGAKEQYF. For the CDR3, the DNA is TGTGCCAGCAGCTTAGGCGGGGGGGCTAGCGGGGCTAAAGAGCAGTACTTC.

V usage is TRBV7-2 and J usage is TRBJ1-2; TRBD1 aligns across 8 bases. The CDR3 runs 15 residues. Germline assignment: CDR1 SGHTA and CDR2 FQGNSA. V dropped 5 bases and J dropped 4; count of bases not matched to a gene: 9. CDR3 region: CASSLQGAPPYGYTF. The CDR3 nucleotides read TGTGCCAGCAGCCTGCAGGGGGCGCCACCCTATGGCTACACCTTC.

This clone was recorded a few times. Different DNA sequences within this sample yield the same CDR3. The chain combines TRBV7-9 with TRBJ2-7; 8 positions match TRBD1. Germline loops: CDR1 SEHNR, CDR2 FQNEAQ (reference sequence). V was clipped by 2 bases and J by 2 bases; unmatched bases: 2. This CDR3 comprises 14 residues. CDR3 nucleotides: TGTGCCAGCAGCTTATCACAGGGGGCCTACGAGCAGTACTTC. Amino acids: CASSLSQGAYEQYF. Based on the CDR3 plus reference TRBV7-9 and TRBJ2-7, the full variable domain is DTGVSQNPRHKITKRGQNVTFRCDPISEHNRLYWYRQTLGQGPEFLTYFQNEAQLEKSRLLSDRFSAERPKGSFSTLEIQRTEQGDSAMYLCASSLSQGAYEQYFGPGTRLTVT.

The CDR3 loop is CASSGATGKYF. CDR3 nucleotide sequence: TGTGCCAGCAGTGGGGCTACGGGGAAGTACTTC. The V call is TRBV2, the J call TRBJ2-7, with D perhaps TRBD2 (5 bases). The ends were cut back, 4 bases at V and 11 bases at J, with 12 bases in the middle. CDR3 length equals 11 residues. Germline loops: CDR1 SNHLY, CDR2 FYNNEI. The full variable domain, completed using reference TRBV2 and TRBJ2-7, is EPEVTQTPSHQVTQMGQEVILRCVPISNHLYFYWYRQILGQKVEFLVSFYNNEISEKSEIFDDQFSVERPDGSNFTLKIRSTKLEDSAMYFCASSGATGKYFGPGTRLTVT.

The chain has TRBV7-8 and TRBJ1-5; TRBD1 agrees at 7 bases. This CDR3 comprises 14 residues. Germline loops: CDR1 SGHVS, CDR2 FQNEAQ. V was pared by 3 bases and J by 6 bases, with 5 bases of the junction left unmatched. The CDR3: CASSLTGHGQPQHF. In DNA form, the CDR3 reads TGTGCCAGCAGCTTGACAGGGCATGGTCAGCCCCAGCATTTT.

J is TRBJ2-3 and V is TRBV28; D may be TRBD2 (6 bases). CDR1 and CDR2 from the germline V gene are MDHEN and SYDVKM. The CDR3 is 15 residues long. Between the trimmed V and J ends, which lost 4 bases and 1 base, there was a span of 12 bases. DNA for the CDR3: TGTGCCAGCAGTTCCTCTGGGGAGGGCACAGATACGCAGTATTTT. Translation gives CASSSSGEGTDTQYF. Full variable domain (outside the CDR3, taken from reference TRBV28 and TRBJ2-3): DVKVTQSSRYLVKRTGEKVFLECVQDMDHENMFWYRQDPGLGLRLIYFSYDVKMKEKGDIPEGYSVSREKKERFSLILESASTNQTSMYLCASSSSGEGTDTQYFGPGTRLTVL.

The chain employs TRBV19 and TRBJ1-1, with 11 bases identical to TRBD1. CDR1 and CDR2 from the germline V gene are LNHDA and SQIVND (reference sequence). V trimming: 3 bases; J trimming: 5 bases; junction bases outside the gene matches: 8. CDR3 length: 16 amino acids. The CDR3 loop is CASSIPRTGGRTEAFF. CDR3 coding DNA: TGTGCCAGTAGTATCCCAAGGACAGGGGGCCGAACTGAAGCTTTCTTT.

The chain uses TRBV6-2 or TRBV6-3 and TRBJ2-1; TRBD2 matches at 9 bases. V lost 6 bases and J lost 9; bases outside the gene matches: 9. Germline loops: CDR1 MNHEY, CDR2 SVGEGT. This CDR3 is built from 14 residues. The CDR3 DNA reads TGTGCCAGCAGCCAGACTAGCGGCCTAAGTGAGCAGTTCTTC. Its translation is CASSQTSGLSEQFF.

V and J are TRBV4-1 and TRBJ2-5; 11 positions match TRBD2. The germline gives CDR1 MGHRA, CDR2 YSYEKL. V gave up 2 bases and J gave up 9 bases; unmatched junction bases: 11. The CDR3 loop spans 16 amino acids. DNA for the CDR3: TGCGCCAGCAGCCAATGGCTAGCGGGAGGTCCCGGGGCCCAGTACTTC. Translated, it gives CASSQWLAGGPGAQYF.

The chain carries TRBV14 and TRBJ2-2; 11 positions match TRBD1. CDR1 and CDR2 from the germline V gene are SGHDN and FVKESK. The CDR3 is 15 residues long. V was pared by 4 bases and J by 2 bases, with 0 bases of the junction left unmatched. DNA for the CDR3: TGTGCCAGCAGCCGGACAGGGGGCAACACCGGGGAGCTGTTTTTT. Translated, it gives CASSRTGGNTGELFF.

The J gene is TRBJ2-5, the V gene TRBV18; TRBD2 agrees at 10 bases. CDR3 length: 15 residues. The J segment lost 2 bases and the V segment lost 6 bases, leaving 6 bases of the junction unmatched. Germline V gives CDR1 KGHSH, CDR2 LQKENI. The DNA for the CDR3 is TGTGCCAGCTCTCCGGAACTAGCGGGACAAGAGACCCAGTACTTC. Translation: CASSPELAGQETQYF.

This clone was observed a handful of times. V gene TRBV5-1 combines with J gene TRBJ2-7, with 10 bases matching TRBD1. CDR1 is SGHRS and CDR2 is YFSETQ in the germline V gene. The CDR3 sequence is 15 residues long. V trimming: 3 bases; J trimming: 5 bases; junction bases outside the gene matches: 8. The CDR3 loop reads CASSSYRDRGDEQYF. The DNA for the CDR3 is TGCGCCAGCAGCTCATACCGGGACAGGGGCGACGAGCAGTACTTC.

The chain links TRBV7-3 to TRBJ2-1, with 11 positions matching TRBD2. Trimming at V came to 0 bases and at J to 5 bases, leaving 6 bases not matched to a gene. Looked up from germline, CDR1 is SGHTA and CDR2 is FQGTGA. CDR3 length: 17 residues. The DNA for the CDR3 is TGTGCCAGCAGCTTAACGGGGCTAGCGGGAGGAGACAATGAGCAGTTCTTC. Encoded protein: CASSLTGLAGGDNEQFF.

Here the CDR3 DNA reads TGTGCCAGCAGCCAAAAGGGCAATAGCGGGAGCGGATACAATGAGCAGTTCTTC. Protein sequence: CASSQKGNSGSGYNEQFF. The chain carries TRBV7-3 and TRBJ2-1; 9 nucleotides agree with TRBD2. Germline V lookup: CDR1 SGHTA, CDR2 FQGTGA. The CDR3 length is 18 residues. Trimming took 5 bases from V and 4 from J; bases not matched to a gene: 15. Drawing the rest from reference TRBV7-3 and TRBJ2-1, the complete variable domain is GAGVSQTPSNKVTEKGKYVELRCDPISGHTALYWYRQSLGQGPEFLIYFQGTGAADDSGLPNDRFFAVRPEGSVSTLKIQRTERGDSAVYLCASSQKGNSGSGYNEQFFGPGTRLTVL.

The chain couples TRBV5-8 to TRBJ1-1, with 7 bases aligning to TRBD1. The junction had 11 bases not matched to a gene; V was cut back by 8 bases and J by 4 bases. The CDR3 runs 14 residues. Germline-derived CDR1 and CDR2 are SGHTS and YDEGEE. Written as DNA, the CDR3 is TGTGCCAGTCAGCCCAGGGGGAGCGGCACTGAAGCTTTCTTT. It encodes CASQPRGSGTEAFF. Full variable domain (missing parts from reference TRBV5-8 and TRBJ1-1): EAGVTQSPTHLIKTRGQQATLRCSPISGHTSVYWYQQALGLGLQFLLWYDEGEERNRGNFPPRFSGRQFPNYSSELNVNALELEDSALYLCASQPRGSGTEAFFGQGTRLTVV.

This chain connects TRBV5-5 to TRBJ2-5, with D maybe TRBD1 (6 bases). The CDR3 runs 18 residues. V was trimmed by 0 bases and J by 4 bases, leaving 22 bases between them. Germline loops: CDR1 SGHKS, CDR2 YYEKEE (reference sequence). CDR3 loop: CASSLARGLRGSPETQYF. CDR3 sequence (DNA): TGTGCCAGCAGCTTGGCCCGTGGCTTGAGGGGGTCCCCAGAGACCCAGTACTTC.

This clone was seen just once. The gene calls are TRBV5-6 and TRBJ2-1, with a possible D match to TRBD2 (7 bases). CDR3 length: 16 amino acids. Germline V lookup: CDR1 SGHDT, CDR2 YYEEEE. Trimming stripped 4 bases from V and 4 bases from J, with 18 bases between. CDR3 DNA sequence: TGTGCCAGCAGCCCGCCCTGGGAGGGGGGGTACAATGAGCAGTTCTTC. It encodes CASSPPWEGGYNEQFF.

The rearrangement joins TRBV5-1 to TRBJ2-5; D not certain. The V and J ends lost 0 bases and 3 bases respectively, with 6 bases between them. The germline CDR1 and CDR2 sequences are SGHRS and YFSETQ. This CDR3 has 13 residues. As DNA, the CDR3 is TGCGCCAGCAGCTTGGGTGCAGAAGAGACCCAGTACTTC. Encoded protein: CASSLGAEETQYF.

J is TRBJ2-5 and V is TRBV7-9, with a possible D match to TRBD2 (6 bases). Germline V gene lookup returns CDR1 SEHNR and CDR2 FQNEAQ (reference sequence). V lost 2 bases and J lost 4, with 8 bases in between. The CDR3 loop spans 13 amino acids. DNA of the CDR3: TGTGCCAGCAGCTTATTGGGGGGAGAGACCCAGTACTTC. It yields the protein CASSLLGGETQYF.